This T cell receptor beta chain derives from a study of blood T cell repertoires in COVID-19. The wider study: Material from acute and convalescent COVID-19 was sourced from the United States, Italy and Spain.

Some clones are missing from TCRdb's copy, which holds only in-frame ones; the method was immunoSEQ multiplex PCR. The sample holds 80,000 to 100,000 clones, about 80% seen once. Germline CDR1 is MNHEY and CDR2 is SVGAGI. This CDR3 region has 12 residues. The trim removed 6 bases at V and 7 bases at J, leaving 2 bases unmatched. This TCR was sampled from a human donor in a cohort sampled during active COVID-19. This chain joins TRBV6-5 and TRBJ2-1; 8 bases are shared with TRBD2. Input material: peripheral blood. CDR3 coding DNA: TGTGCCAGCAGGCGGGAGGAAAATGAGCAGTTCTTC. It codes for CASRREENEQFF.